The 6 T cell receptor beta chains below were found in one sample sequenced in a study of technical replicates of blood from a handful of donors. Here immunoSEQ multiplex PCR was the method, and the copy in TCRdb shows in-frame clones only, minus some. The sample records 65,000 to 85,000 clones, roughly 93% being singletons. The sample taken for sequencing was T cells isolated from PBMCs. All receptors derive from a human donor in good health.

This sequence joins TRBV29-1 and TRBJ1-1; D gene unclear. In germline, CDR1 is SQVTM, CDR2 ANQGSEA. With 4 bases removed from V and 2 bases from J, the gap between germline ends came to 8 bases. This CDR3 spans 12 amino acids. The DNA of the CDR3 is TGCAGCGTTGCGGGGATTAACACTGAAGCTTTCTTT. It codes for CSVAGINTEAFF.

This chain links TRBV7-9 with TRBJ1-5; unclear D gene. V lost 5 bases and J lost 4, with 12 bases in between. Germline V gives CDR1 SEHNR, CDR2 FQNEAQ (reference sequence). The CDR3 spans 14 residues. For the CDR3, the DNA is TGTGCCAGCAGCAACCAGAGCAGGAATCAGCCCCAGCATTTT. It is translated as CASSNQSRNQPQHF.

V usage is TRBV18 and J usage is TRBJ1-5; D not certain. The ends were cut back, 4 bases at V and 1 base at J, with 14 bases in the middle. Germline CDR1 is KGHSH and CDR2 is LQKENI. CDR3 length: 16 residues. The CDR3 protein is CASSQIHGESNQPQHF. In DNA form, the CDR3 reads TGTGCCAGCTCACAAATACACGGGGAAAGCAATCAGCCCCAGCATTTT.

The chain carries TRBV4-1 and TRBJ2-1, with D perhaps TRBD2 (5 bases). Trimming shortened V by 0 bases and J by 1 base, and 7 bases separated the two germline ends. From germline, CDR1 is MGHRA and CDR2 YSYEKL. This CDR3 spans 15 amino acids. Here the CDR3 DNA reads TGCGCCAGCAGCCAAGATGGAGGTTCCTACAATGAGCAGTTCTTC. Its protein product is CASSQDGGSYNEQFF.

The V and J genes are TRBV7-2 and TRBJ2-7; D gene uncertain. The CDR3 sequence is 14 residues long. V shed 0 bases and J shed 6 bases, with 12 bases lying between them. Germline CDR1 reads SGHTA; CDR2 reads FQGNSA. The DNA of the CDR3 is TGTGCCAGCAGCTTAGCCACAGCACCTCGCGAGCAGTACTTC. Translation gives CASSLATAPREQYF.

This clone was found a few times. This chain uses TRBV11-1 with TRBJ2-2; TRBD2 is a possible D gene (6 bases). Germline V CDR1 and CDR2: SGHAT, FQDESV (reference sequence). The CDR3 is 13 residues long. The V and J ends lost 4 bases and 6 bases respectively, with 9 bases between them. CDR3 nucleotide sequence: TGTGCCAGCAGCTCGGGACTCGCCGGGGAGCTGTTTTTT. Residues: CASSSGLAGELFF.